This entry describes one T cell receptor beta chain. Its antigen is unknown. This specimen belongs to a study of beta chain features in type 1 diabetes. Expressed TCRB transcripts were sequenced because the isolated RNA had all been reverse transcribed beforehand. About 3.57 million reads per sample were averaged for naive, central memory and regulatory samples. Data came from immunoSEQ multiplex PCR; TCRdb stores just in-frame clones and leaves some out. This repertoire shows 250,000 to 350,000 clones, around 15% found once; its top ten account for 0.017%. Germline V CDR1 and CDR2: LGHNA, YNFKEQ. V dropped 0 bases and J dropped 13; count of bases not matched to a gene: 5. This CDR3 is 12 amino acids long. The study, taken as a whole, reports: Insertions at VDJ junctions were less frequent in type 1 diabetes patients. These patients also deleted more nucleotides at the same junctions. TCRB CDR3s from Type 1 diabetes patients were moderately but significantly shorter in all four CD4+ subsets.

This receptor was obtained from a man aged 30 to 45 with type 1 diabetes. The sequenced sample was naive CD4+ T cells from blood. The chain uses TRBV4-2 and TRBJ2-5; 7 bases align to TRBD1. The CDR3 DNA reads TGTGCCAGCAGCCAAGAGAGACAGGGTCCGTACTTC. It is translated as CASSQERQGPYF.